These 10 T cell receptor beta chains share one sample of origin, sequenced in a study of shared clonotypes between healthy human individuals. The naive CD8 fraction comprised CD45RO-negative cells positively selected for CCR7 and excluded terminally differentiated effector memory CD45RA+ cells. Assay: immunoSEQ multiplex PCR; the TCRdb copy retains only in-frame clones and omits some. The sample consists of about 590,000 clones, nearly 97% of them appearing once. The specimen was naive CD8+ T cells sorted from blood. These TCRs come from a woman in her 30s in good health.

V and J are TRBV19 and TRBJ1-2, with 9 bases that match TRBD1. Germline values: CDR1 LNHDA, CDR2 SQIVND (reference sequence). CDR3 size: 14 residues. V lost 3 bases to trimming and J lost 9 bases; unmatched junction nucleotides: 8. The CDR3 spells CASSIPGTGPSYTF. The DNA for the CDR3 is TGTGCCAGTAGTATCCCCGGGACAGGGCCAAGCTACACCTTC.

The V gene is TRBV27, the J gene TRBJ2-1; TRBD2 matches at 12 bases. CDR1 and CDR2 from the germline V gene are MNHEY and SMNVEV (reference sequence). Losses at the gene ends were 6 bases for V and 3 bases for J; bases not matched to a gene: 6. The CDR3 runs to 16 residues. The CDR3 region is CASSPTSGSIYNEQFF. The CDR3 nucleotides read TGTGCCAGCAGCCCGACTAGCGGGAGTATCTACAATGAGCAGTTCTTC.

The chain is built from TRBV28 and TRBJ2-7, with 12 bases lining up with TRBD2. J was trimmed by 0 bases and V by 5 bases; bases with no gene match: 8. The CDR3 has 17 residues. Germline CDR1 and CDR2: MDHEN and SYDVKM. Here the CDR3 reads CASSPGTSGSLSYEQYF. CDR3 DNA: TGTGCCAGCAGTCCCGGGACTAGCGGGTCCCTCTCCTACGAGCAGTACTTC.

CDR3 amino acids: CASSQEGGNHYNEQFF. Here the CDR3 DNA reads TGTGCCAGCAGCCAAGAAGGGGGGAACCACTACAATGAGCAGTTCTTC. The chain combines TRBV4-2 with TRBJ2-1; either TRBD1 or TRBD2 may supply D (6 bases each). CDR1 LGHNA and CDR2 YNFKEQ come from the germline V gene. The CDR3 runs 16 residues. Trimming left V 0 bases short and J 3 bases short, with 12 bases between.

The chain links TRBV13 to TRBJ2-3; 12 bases map to TRBD1. Per germline, CDR1 PRHDT and CDR2 FYEKMQ (reference sequence). The CDR3 has 17 amino acids. V lost 2 bases and J lost 5; bases outside the gene matches: 8. CDR3 bases: TGTGCCAGCAGCTTAATCCGGGACAGGGGGCTCGAAGATACGCAGTATTTT. Translation: CASSLIRDRGLEDTQYF.

The genes are TRBV2 and TRBJ2-1; the D gene is possibly TRBD1 (5 bases). Germline V gene sequence: CDR1 SNHLY, CDR2 FYNNEI. Trimming left V 4 bases short and J 9 bases short, with 7 bases between. There are 11 residues in the CDR3. CDR3 sequence (DNA): TGTGCCAGCAGTGGGACAATTGAGCAGTTCTTC. It encodes CASSGTIEQFF.

The chain links TRBV10-2 to TRBJ2-5; D perhaps matches TRBD1 (5 bases). Germline CDR1 is WSHSY and CDR2 is SAAADI. Trimming removed 7 bases from V and 0 bases from J, with 21 bases in between. CDR3 length equals 17 residues. As DNA, the CDR3 is TGCGCCAGCAAGGAAGATTTGACAGTCCCGTACCAAGAGACCCAGTACTTC. This encodes CASKEDLTVPYQETQYF.

The chain is built from TRBV4-2 and TRBJ2-2, with TRBD2 as a possible D gene (7 bases). V dropped 5 bases and J dropped 5 bases, with 15 bases sitting between them. Looked up from germline, CDR1 is LGHNA and CDR2 is YNFKEQ. This CDR3 spans 15 amino acids. DNA of the CDR3: TGTGCCAGCAGCGCAACTAGCGACAGGACCGGGGAGCTGTTTTTT. It encodes CASSATSDRTGELFF.

This chain joins TRBV30 and TRBJ1-2, with TRBD1 matching 7 bases. The junction had 5 bases not matched to a gene; V was cut back by 1 base and J by 3 bases. The germline V gene has CDR1 GTSNPN and CDR2 SVGIG (reference sequence). The CDR3 spans 14 residues. The CDR3 loop reads CAWSGTDRDYGYTF. CDR3 bases: TGTGCCTGGAGTGGAACAGACAGGGACTATGGCTACACCTTC.

V usage is TRBV28 and J usage is TRBJ2-7, with D unclear. Trimming stripped 6 bases from V and 2 bases from J, with 14 bases between. The CDR3 spans 14 residues. The V gene's germline CDR1 is MDHEN and CDR2 SYDVKM. The CDR3 nucleotides are TGTGCCAGCAGGCTTTCACTGGTGACCTACGAGCAGTACTTC. Residues: CASRLSLVTYEQYF. The whole variable domain, remainder taken from reference TRBV28 and TRBJ2-7, is DVKVTQSSRYLVKRTGEKVFLECVQDMDHENMFWYRQDPGLGLRLIYFSYDVKMKEKGDIPEGYSVSREKKERFSLILESASTNQTSMYLCASRLSLVTYEQYFGPGTRLTVT.